This paragraph covers one T cell receptor beta chain sequence. Individuals drawn from approximately 26 US areas were roughly 18 to 89 years old. Assay used: immunoSEQ multiplex PCR; TCRdb lists only in-frame clones, some missing. The sample carries about 280,000 clones, roughly 91% recorded once. The data were obtained in a study of blood T cell repertoires in COVID-19. Background on the study: Nucleic acid was either cDNA or gDNA, and it came from T cells, B-cell-depleted T cells, or PBMCs.

The sequenced sample consisted of PBMCs or T cells enriched from blood (not recorded which). This receptor was identified in a woman aged 60-75 years who had recovered from COVID-19.

CDR3 sequence (DNA): TGTGCCAGCAGCCAAGAGGGCGGGAGGTGGCCCGGGGAGCTGTTTTTT. Its protein product is CASSQEGGRWPGELFF. The chain joins TRBV4-2 to TRBJ2-2; 8 nucleotides line up with TRBD2. The CDR3 length is 16 residues. V trimming: 0 bases; J trimming: 6 bases; junction bases outside the gene matches: 6. Germline CDR1 and CDR2: LGHNA and YNFKEQ.